Given below is one T cell receptor (beta chain) in context. This clone's antigen is unknown. Base qualities are not provided; no much larger clone lies one nucleotide away. The sample belongs to a study of CD8 T cells in Susac syndrome (dated by TCRdb to the late 2010s). Broadly, across the study: The study used repertoire sequencing to test whether antigen drove CD8+ T cell activation and differentiation in Susac syndrome. The study compared CD8+ T cell repertoire clonality among 12 healthy donors, about 14 Susac syndrome patients and some 16 multiple sclerosis patients. Study-level results and caveats: The number of individuals in the TCR sequencing and HLA analysis was acknowledged as relatively small.

RNA was extracted using the RNeasy kit, and roughly 0.5 to 1 microgram was reverse transcribed with random hexamers. The immunoSEQ multiplex PCR assay, which covers 54 Vbeta and 13 Jbeta segments, was used to amplify TCR beta CDR3 regions. PCR amplification bias was corrected by using a synthetic template baseline for primer optimization and computational correction. Concerning the study's data processing: Reads were assigned to V, D and J genes according to IMGT and analyzed in immunoSEQ Analyzer, with only productive sequences retained. To calculate clonality, Shannon entropy was normalized by log2 of the number of productive unique sequences and then subtracted from one. Public and private clones were assessed among the 100 most prevalent clones of each patient and control. Clones were defined as Susac-specific when absent from the healthy and MS cohorts, from roughly 1,100 published viral clones and from other ImmuneACCESS disease sequences. TCRdb trimmed public reads at Q25 via fastp, called clones via MiXCR and kept in-frame beta chains. Under each unique CDR3 protein, matching rows form one entry showing the most common genes and DNA. The V and J calls were determined by TCRdb, not by the authors. The sample profile shows around 130,000 distinct CDR3 sequences; over 80% of them were found once. In total, the top ten clones hold around 0.51% of the sample.

Peripheral blood CD8+ and CD4+ T cells from healthy donors, Susac syndrome patients and multiple sclerosis patients were profiled by high-throughput TCR beta sequencing. Treatment-naive patients with stable or active relapsing-remitting disease fulfilling revised McDonald criteria were used as multiple sclerosis controls. Bulk CD8+ and CD4+ T cells were purified by magnetic negative isolation, while CD8+ TEMRA cells were enriched using FACS. Blood was collected in EDTA tubes and processed within 24 hours, with PBMCs isolated through density gradient centrifugation. PBMCs intended for TCR sequencing were cryopreserved in liquid nitrogen and were subsequently thawed in a 37 degrees C water bath. Purity of sorted or isolated CD4+, CD8+ and CD8+ TEMRA cells was at least 90%. Trimming leaves V shorter by 2 bases and J shorter by 0 bases, with the junction holding 3 bases beyond the gene matches. CDR1 and CDR2, per the germline V gene, are SGHRS and YFSETQ. Including the terminal cysteine and phenylalanine, the CDR3 comprises 15 residues. Only CDR3 DNA is held: 45 bases, read in frame from base 1.

This chain joins TRBV5-1 to TRBJ1-2; TRBD1 agrees with 8 junctional bases. The sample consisted of CD8+ T cells from PBMCs. The clonotype comes from a human donor with multiple sclerosis. The nucleotide sequence reads TGCGCCAGCAGCTTCGGACAGGGAACTAACTATGGCTACACCTTC. The resulting protein is CASSFGQGTNYGYTF.